What follows is one TCR beta chain and its context. Its antigen is as yet unknown. Method: immunoSEQ multiplex PCR; TCRdb's copy keeps in-frame clones and lacks some. The data show approximately 140,000 clones, roughly nine tenths seen once. The data stem from a study of T cell responses to AZD1222 COVID-19 vaccine. Findings and limits, study-wide: Just a handful of AZD1222 recipients tested seropositive at baseline.

The CDR3 loop spans 14 amino acids. Germline values: CDR1 LNHDA, CDR2 SQIVND (reference sequence). With V trimmed by 6 bases and J by 7 bases, 8 bases remained unmatched. This TCR came from an adult who received the AZD1222 COVID-19 vaccine. Source: peripheral blood, taken 28 days after the second AZD1222 dose. The V call is TRBV19, the J call TRBJ1-4; the match to TRBD1 covers 7 bases. This chain's CDR3 is CASSQNRGGEKLFF. The CDR3 DNA reads as TGTGCCAGTAGCCAAAACAGGGGCGGTGAAAAACTGTTTTTT. Full variable domain (outside the CDR3, taken from reference TRBV19 and TRBJ1-4): DGGITQSPKYLFRKEGQNVTLSCEQNLNHDAMYWYRQDPGQGLRLIYYSQIVNDFQKGDIAEGYSVSREKKESFPLTVTSAQKNPTAFYLCASSQNRGGEKLFFGSGTQLSVL.